Listed below are T cell receptor beta chains from one sample, sequenced in a study of glioma-infiltrating T cells after dendritic cell vaccination. Profiled with immunoSEQ multiplex PCR; TCRdb holds only in-frame clones, not every one. Among almost 90,000 clones listed, around four fifths were seen once. The sample consisted of blood, taken after dendritic cell vaccination. Source of these receptors: a human donor with glioblastoma. Both conserved end residues are part of each CDR3. Fields, in order: clone size, D gene, J gene, V gene, CDR3 protein, CDR3 DNA. D genes are given only for firm matches. Size tells how often a clone was seen (once, few, many) or the class of an expanded clone, and some rows leave it out.

clone_size: NA; d_call: TRBD1; j_call: TRBJ2-1; v_call: TRBV11-2; cdr3_aa: CASSEIRDSRYNEQFF; cdr3_nt: TGTGCCAGCAGCGAGATCCGGGACAGTCGATACAATGAGCAGTTCTTC
clone_size: few; d_call: TRBD2; j_call: TRBJ2-3; v_call: TRBV27; cdr3_aa: CASSLYPGGTTDTQYF; cdr3_nt: TGTGCCAGCAGTTTATACCCCGGGGGGACCACAGATACGCAGTATTTT
clone_size: NA; d_call: NA; j_call: TRBJ1-2; v_call: TRBV6-1; cdr3_aa: CASSQSGSGYTF; cdr3_nt: TGTGCCAGCAGTCAGTCAGGGTCTGGCTACACCTTC
clone_size: NA; d_call: NA; j_call: TRBJ1-1; v_call: TRBV2; cdr3_aa: CASSEQGNTEAFF; cdr3_nt: TGTGCCAGCAGTGAACAGGGGAACACTGAAGCTTTCTTT
clone_size: once; d_call: TRBD1; j_call: TRBJ1-2; v_call: TRBV2; cdr3_aa: CASSSPGQGIYGYTF; cdr3_nt: TGTGCCAGCAGTTCTCCGGGACAGGGAATTTATGGCTACACCTTC
clone_size: few; d_call: NA; j_call: TRBJ1-4; v_call: TRBV7-2; cdr3_aa: CASSPVSTNEKLFF; cdr3_nt: TGTGCCAGCAGCCCGGTCTCAACTAATGAAAAACTGTTTTTT
clone_size: few; d_call: NA; j_call: TRBJ1-6; v_call: TRBV6-5; cdr3_aa: CASRSLGEGSPLHF; cdr3_nt: TGTGCCAGCAGGAGTCTAGGGGAAGGGTCACCCCTCCACTTT
clone_size: NA; d_call: TRBD1; j_call: TRBJ2-2; v_call: TRBV6-6; cdr3_aa: CASTGTGERGGELFF; cdr3_nt: TGTGCCAGCACCGGGACAGGGGAGAGGGGCGGGGAGCTGTTTTTT
clone_size: NA; d_call: TRBD1; j_call: TRBJ2-3; v_call: TRBV6-4; cdr3_aa: CASSTGDGPDTQYF; cdr3_nt: TGTGCCAGCAGTACAGGGGATGGTCCGGATACGCAGTATTTT
clone_size: NA; d_call: NA; j_call: TRBJ1-1; v_call: TRBV30; cdr3_aa: CAWSGQTEAFF; cdr3_nt: TGTGCCTGGAGTGGACAGACTGAAGCTTTCTTT
clone_size: NA; d_call: TRBD1; j_call: TRBJ1-2; v_call: TRBV7-9; cdr3_aa: CASSLTGQGLVGYTF; cdr3_nt: TGTGCCAGCAGCTTGACGGGACAGGGATTGGTAGGCTACACCTTC
clone_size: once; d_call: TRBD2; j_call: TRBJ2-1; v_call: TRBV4-3; cdr3_aa: CASSQDSSGGKNEQFF; cdr3_nt: TGCGCCAGCAGCCAAGATTCTAGCGGGGGGAAGAATGAGCAGTTCTTC
clone_size: NA; d_call: TRBD2; j_call: TRBJ2-7; v_call: TRBV5-1; cdr3_aa: CASSLVIAGPYEQYF; cdr3_nt: TGCGCCAGCAGCTTGGTTATAGCGGGGCCCTACGAGCAGTACTTC
clone_size: few; d_call: TRBD1; j_call: TRBJ1-5; v_call: TRBV27; cdr3_aa: CASSLSTGGQPQHF; cdr3_nt: TGTGCCAGCAGTTTATCGACAGGGGGACAGCCCCAGCATTTT
clone_size: NA; d_call: TRBD1; j_call: TRBJ1-1; v_call: TRBV5-4; cdr3_aa: CASRDRGGMNTEAFF; cdr3_nt: TGTGCCAGCAGAGACAGGGGCGGCATGAACACTGAAGCTTTCTTT
clone_size: NA; d_call: TRBD1; j_call: TRBJ1-1; v_call: TRBV5-1; cdr3_aa: CASSIRTGEGSEAFF; cdr3_nt: TGCGCCAGCAGCATCAGGACAGGGGAGGGATCTGAAGCTTTCTTT
clone_size: NA; d_call: TRBD2; j_call: TRBJ2-5; v_call: TRBV11-3; cdr3_aa: CASSRWGGVEETQYF; cdr3_nt: TGTGCCAGCAGTCGATGGGGAGGGGTCGAGGAGACCCAGTACTTC
clone_size: NA; d_call: TRBD1; j_call: TRBJ1-6; v_call: TRBV4-3; cdr3_aa: CASSLRDRDSPLHF; cdr3_nt: TGCGCCAGCAGCCTCCGGGACAGGGATTCACCCCTCCACTTT
clone_size: once; d_call: TRBD2; j_call: TRBJ2-2; v_call: TRBV7-8; cdr3_aa: CASSLVRGGQNTGELFF; cdr3_nt: TGTGCCAGCAGCTTAGTGCGCGGGGGGCAGAACACCGGGGAGCTGTTTTTT
clone_size: NA; d_call: TRBD1; j_call: TRBJ1-6; v_call: TRBV19; cdr3_aa: CASSIVGTGNSPLHF; cdr3_nt: TGTGCCAGTAGTATAGTTGGGACAGGGAATTCACCCCTCCACTTT
clone_size: NA; d_call: NA; j_call: TRBJ1-5; v_call: TRBV6-1; cdr3_aa: CASSGGGNQPQHF; cdr3_nt: TGTGCCAGCAGTGGGGGGGGCAATCAGCCCCAGCATTTT
clone_size: NA; d_call: NA; j_call: TRBJ1-1; v_call: TRBV19; cdr3_aa: CASSITGETEAFF; cdr3_nt: TGTGCCAGTAGTATCACGGGGGAAACTGAAGCTTTCTTT
clone_size: NA; d_call: TRBD1; j_call: TRBJ1-3; v_call: TRBV25-1; cdr3_aa: CASSGQGNSGNTIYF; cdr3_nt: TGTGCCAGCAGTGGACAGGGAAACTCTGGAAACACCATATATTTT
clone_size: NA; d_call: NA; j_call: TRBJ2-1; v_call: TRBV7-3; cdr3_aa: CASSPDSEYNEQFF; cdr3_nt: TGTGCCAGCAGCCCGGACAGCGAATACAATGAGCAGTTCTTC
clone_size: NA; d_call: NA; j_call: TRBJ1-5; v_call: TRBV15; cdr3_aa: CATSRGTGINQPQHF; cdr3_nt: TGTGCCACCAGCAGAGGTACAGGAATCAATCAGCCCCAGCATTTT
clone_size: NA; d_call: NA; j_call: TRBJ2-7; v_call: TRBV19; cdr3_aa: CASSSSTSSYEQYF; cdr3_nt: TGTGCCAGTAGTTCGTCGACAAGCTCCTACGAGCAGTACTTC
clone_size: NA; d_call: NA; j_call: TRBJ2-2; v_call: TRBV19; cdr3_aa: CASSIRGSNTGELFF; cdr3_nt: TGTGCCAGTAGTATCAGGGGCTCGAACACCGGGGAGCTGTTTTTT
clone_size: few; d_call: NA; j_call: TRBJ1-1; v_call: TRBV6-5; cdr3_aa: CASSPNKNTEAFF; cdr3_nt: TGTGCCAGCAGTCCCAACAAGAACACTGAAGCTTTCTTT
clone_size: NA; d_call: NA; j_call: TRBJ1-6; v_call: TRBV11-3; cdr3_aa: CASRGEYNSPLHF; cdr3_nt: TGTGCCAGCAGGGGAGAGTATAATTCACCCCTCCACTTT
clone_size: once; d_call: TRBD1; j_call: TRBJ2-7; v_call: TRBV6-1; cdr3_aa: CASSDPTGRNEQYF; cdr3_nt: TGTGCCAGCAGTGACCCGACAGGGCGGAACGAGCAGTACTTC
clone_size: few; d_call: TRBD2; j_call: TRBJ2-5; v_call: TRBV29-1; cdr3_aa: CSVEDPGLRGGQETQYF; cdr3_nt: TGCAGCGTTGAAGATCCGGGACTGCGGGGGGGCCAAGAGACCCAGTACTTC
clone_size: NA; d_call: NA; j_call: TRBJ2-3; v_call: TRBV5-5; cdr3_aa: CASSLVSRDSTDTQYF; cdr3_nt: TGTGCCAGCAGCTTGGTATCCAGGGATAGCACAGATACGCAGTATTTT
clone_size: NA; d_call: NA; j_call: TRBJ1-1; v_call: TRBV20-1; cdr3_aa: CSANRVTEAFF; cdr3_nt: TGCAGTGCTAACAGGGTCACTGAAGCTTTCTTT
clone_size: NA; d_call: NA; j_call: TRBJ1-2; v_call: TRBV2; cdr3_aa: CASTPTRLNYGYTF; cdr3_nt: TGTGCCAGCACCCCGACTCGATTAAACTATGGCTACACCTTC
clone_size: NA; d_call: NA; j_call: TRBJ2-2; v_call: TRBV5-1; cdr3_aa: CASSLLASATGELFF; cdr3_nt: TGCGCCAGCAGCTTGCTAGCGTCGGCCACCGGGGAGCTGTTTTTT
clone_size: NA; d_call: NA; j_call: TRBJ1-3; v_call: TRBV9; cdr3_aa: CASSVERSSGNTIYF; cdr3_nt: TGTGCCAGCAGCGTAGAACGGTCCTCTGGAAACACCATATATTTT
clone_size: NA; d_call: NA; j_call: TRBJ2-3; v_call: TRBV7-2; cdr3_aa: CASSYQRSGTDTQYF; cdr3_nt: TGTGCCAGCAGCTACCAGAGGAGCGGCACAGATACGCAGTATTTT